What follows are 3 T cell receptor beta chains derived from one specimen sequenced in a study of CD8 T cells in Susac syndrome. Reverse transcription of about 0.45 to 1 ug RNA was performed with random hexamers. A single record per CDR3 protein comes from TCRdb applying MiXCR to the immunoSEQ multiplex PCR reads. Here the sample spans around 160,000 distinct CDR3 sequences, 90% to 95% being singletons. Sequenced: CD4+ T cells from PBMCs. The receptors originated from a human donor in good health.

The J gene is TRBJ2-2, the V gene TRBV20-1; 7 bases map to TRBD2. The germline V gene encodes CDR1 DFQATT and CDR2 SNEGSKA (reference sequence). CDR3 length: 15 residues. V trimming: 3 bases; J trimming: 0 bases; junction bases outside the gene matches: 4. The CDR3 loop reads CSARAGTTNTGELFF. The CDR3, as DNA: TGCAGTGCTAGGGCCGGGACTACGAACACCGGGGAGCTGTTTTTT.

The chain joins TRBV29-1 to TRBJ1-2; D is ambiguous. V shed 4 bases and J shed 6 bases, with 15 bases lying between them. There are 13 residues in the CDR3. The V gene's germline CDR1 is SQVTM and CDR2 ANQGSEA. CDR3 sequence (DNA): TGCAGCGTTGCCCTACAGCGTCCTGATGGCTACACCTTC. Translated: CSVALQRPDGYTF. The whole variable domain, filled in from reference TRBV29-1 and TRBJ1-2, reads SAVISQKPSRDICQRGTSLTIQCQVDSQVTMMFWYRQQPGQSLTLIATANQGSEATYESGFVIDKFPISRPNLTFSTLTVSNMSPEDSSIYLCSVALQRPDGYTFGSGTRLTVV.

This rearrangement joins TRBV20-1 to TRBJ2-3; 10 bases agree with TRBD2. The CDR3 runs to 13 residues. Losses at the gene ends were 3 bases for V and 6 bases for J; bases not matched to a gene: 3. Germline loops: CDR1 DFQATT, CDR2 SNEGSKA (reference sequence). CDR3 DNA: TGCAGTGCTAGTCTAGCGGGGGTCGATACGCAGTATTTT. It yields the protein CSASLAGVDTQYF.